The 10 T cell receptor beta chains reported below all come from one sample, sequenced in a study of spatial heterogeneity in lung cancer. Points from the study as a whole: One measure, the expanded intratumoral alpha and beta TCR count, tracked tumor mutation counts.

MiXCR, run by TCRdb on the 5' RACE reads, gives a single entry per CDR3 protein. This sample carries around 6,000 distinct CDR3 sequences, more than 12% of them seen once, and the ten largest clones take 10%. This sample's time point: sample taken at primary tumor resection. Their antigen targets remain unknown. The source was lung tumor tissue, collected at surgery. These receptors were obtained from a male donor with early-stage non-small cell lung cancer.

At least ten counts were recorded for this clonotype. This beta chain appears as a stray read in a library generated for alpha chains; its size is not informative. V is TRBV5-4 and J is TRBJ2-1, with D unresolved. The ends were cut back, 3 bases at V and 7 bases at J, with 8 bases in the middle. CDR3 length: 12 amino acids. In germline, CDR1 is SGHNT, CDR2 YYREEE (reference sequence). The CDR3 sequence: CASSSDENEQFF. The DNA for the CDR3 is TGTGCCAGCAGCTCTGATGAAAATGAGCAGTTCTTC. The full variable domain, rest sourced from reference TRBV5-4 and TRBJ2-1, is ETGVTQSPTHLIKTRGQQVTLRCSSQSGHNTVSWYQQALGQGPQFIFQYYREEENGRGNFPPRFSGLQFPNYSSELNVNALELDDSALYLCASSSDENEQFFGPGTRLTVL.

Note on this clonotype: Because the library targeted alpha chains, this beta chain is an off-target read whose size means little. The gene calls are TRBV7-3 and TRBJ2-5; perhaps TRBD2 as D (5 bases). There are 14 residues in the CDR3. V was clipped by 8 bases and J by 3 bases, with 16 bases between them. The V gene's germline CDR1 is SGHTA and CDR2 FQGTGA. This chain's CDR3 is CASRPERGKETQYF. CDR3 in DNA: TGTGCCAGCCGACCGGAACGGGGAAAAGAGACCCAGTACTTC.

By frequency in the sample, this clonotype is medium-sized. This beta chain is off target for a library built for alpha chains, so its abundance means little. V is TRBV19 and J is TRBJ2-3; 8 bases are shared with TRBD1. This CDR3 is built from 16 residues. The V gene end was trimmed by 3 bases and the J gene end by 0 bases; junction bases not matched to a gene: 5. Per germline, CDR1 LNHDA and CDR2 SQIVND (reference sequence). The CDR3: CASSMWTGSSTDTQYF. The CDR3 coding sequence is TGTGCCAGTAGTATGTGGACAGGGAGTAGCACAGATACGCAGTATTTT.

In this sample, this clonotype turned up many times. This beta chain is off target for a library built for alpha chains, so its abundance means little. The rearrangement joins TRBV14 to TRBJ2-7; D is undetermined. Trimming took off 4 bases at V and 5 bases at J, with 9 bases between the two ends. Per the germline V gene, CDR1 is SGHDN and CDR2 is FVKESK. CDR3 length: 12 amino acids. The CDR3 region is CASSPPPHEQYF. The CDR3 bases are TGTGCCAGCAGCCCCCCCCCTCACGAGCAGTACTTC.

This clonotype was counted many times. As an off-target read in a library built for alpha chains, this beta chain has a frequency of little significance. The V gene is TRBV5-1, the J gene TRBJ1-4; D remains unclear. The germline gives CDR1 SGHRS, CDR2 YFSETQ. Trimming took 4 bases from V and 0 from J, leaving 10 bases between them. The CDR3 runs to 15 residues. CDR3 bases: TGCGCCAGCAGCGGAGGAGCGGCAACTAATGAAAAACTGTTTTTT. Translated, it gives CASSGGAATNEKLFF.

Within the sample, this clonotype is medium-sized. This beta chain is an unintended read in a library built for alpha chains; its size means little. This chain links TRBV3-1 with TRBJ2-4; 15 bases line up with TRBD2. Germline V gene lookup returns CDR1 LGHDT and CDR2 YNNKEL (reference sequence). The CDR3 is 18 residues long. Trimming removed 3 bases from V and 2 bases from J; junction bases left unmatched: 5. The CDR3 DNA follows: TGTGCCAGCAGCCAGGGACTAGCGGGAGGATGGTCCAAAAACATTCAGTACTTC. Translated: CASSQGLAGGWSKNIQYF.

The table lists this clonotype with a few counts. Little can be read into the size of this beta chain, an off-target read in a library designed for alpha chains. The chain is built from TRBV7-2 and TRBJ2-2; D uncertain. Germline-derived CDR1 and CDR2 are SGHTA and FQGNSA. The CDR3 is 12 residues long. Trimming removed 5 bases at V and 0 bases at J, with 1 base between. The CDR3 reads CASSTNTGELFF. CDR3 in DNA: TGTGCCAGCAGCACGAACACCGGGGAGCTGTTTTTT.

About this clonotype: With the library built for alpha chains, this beta chain is off target and its frequency is not meaningful. The J gene is TRBJ1-2, the V gene TRBV20-1; D call uncertain. The V gene lost 1 base and the J gene lost 3 bases, with 12 bases spanning the gap. Per germline, CDR1 DFQATT and CDR2 SNEGSKA (reference sequence). The CDR3 is made up of 14 amino acids. Written as DNA, the CDR3 is TGCAGTGCTAGAGTGTTAGGGTCCGACTATGGCTACACCTTC. Its translation is CSARVLGSDYGYTF.

This clonotype is medium-sized by share. The library was prepared for alpha chains; this beta chain is a stray read, so its frequency means little. The V call is TRBV6-2 or TRBV6-3, the J call TRBJ1-1; 8 nucleotides match TRBD1. From germline, CDR1 is MNHEY and CDR2 SVGEGT. The length of the CDR3 is 14 residues. V shed 2 bases and J 11 bases; nucleotides not matched to a gene: 10. This chain's CDR3 is CASSYVGTGLEAFF. The CDR3, as DNA: TGTGCCAGCAGTTACGTTGGGACAGGCCTTGAGGCTTTCTTT.

This clonotype is classed as medium-sized. A library made for alpha chains picked up this beta chain off target, so its size means little. This rearrangement joins TRBV9 to TRBJ2-1; no clear D gene. Trimming pared 1 base from V and 7 bases from J, leaving 12 bases between. CDR1 is SGDLS, CDR2 YYNGEE, per germline. The CDR3 covers 14 residues. CDR3 sequence (DNA): TGTGCCAGCAGCGTAAGTGGGATAGGTAATGAGCAGTTCTTC. The encoded protein is CASSVSGIGNEQFF.